These 7 T cell receptor beta chains share one sample of origin, sequenced in a study of beta chain features in type 1 diabetes. Expressed TCRB transcripts got sequenced, as all isolated RNA was reverse transcribed. Sequenced by immunoSEQ multiplex PCR; TCRdb stores in-frame clones only, minus some. The sample has roughly 610,000 clones, around 15% seen once. The specimen sequenced was naive CD4+ T cells from blood. Every receptor here comes from a man aged 18 to 35 in good health.

A few counts support this clone. V is TRBV4-3 and J is TRBJ1-6, with a possible D match to TRBD1 (5 bases). The CDR3 length is 16 residues. Trimming removed 0 bases from V and 7 bases from J, with 13 bases in between. The V gene's germline CDR1 is LGHNA and CDR2 YSLEER. The CDR3 coding sequence is TGCGCCAGCAGCCAAGAAATAGGGACCGGAAATTCACCCCTCCACTTT. The encoded protein is CASSQEIGTGNSPLHF.

This clone was picked up a small number of times. V is TRBV29-1 and J is TRBJ1-5; tentative D call: TRBD1 (5 bases). In germline, CDR1 is SQVTM, CDR2 ANQGSEA. Trimming removed 6 bases at V and 4 bases at J, with 28 bases between. The CDR3 runs 18 residues. CDR3 loop: CSVSGTEGFSYLNQPQHF. The CDR3 DNA sequence: TGCAGCGTCTCCGGGACGGAGGGTTTCTCATATCTTAATCAGCCCCAGCATTTT.

The chain employs TRBV10-3 and TRBJ2-5; 8 bases are shared with TRBD1. In germline, CDR1 is ENHRY, CDR2 SYGVKD. The V segment lost 5 bases and the J segment 5 bases; nucleotides outside the gene matches: 7. There are 14 residues in the CDR3. CDR3 sequence: CAISSQGAGETQYF. CDR3 bases: TGTGCCATCAGTTCTCAGGGGGCGGGCGAGACCCAGTACTTC.

The rearrangement uses TRBV15 and TRBJ1-5, with a weak D call TRBD1 (5 bases). CDR1 and CDR2 (germline): LNHNV, YYDKDF (reference sequence). The CDR3 is 13 residues long. V shed 5 bases and J shed 6 bases, with 11 bases lying between them. The CDR3 DNA reads TGTGCCACCAGCCCCCCTGGGGGTCAGCCCCAGCATTTT. Translated: CATSPPGGQPQHF.

This rearrangement joins TRBV28 to TRBJ1-1; D is perhaps TRBD1 (6 bases). The CDR3 spans 17 residues. V lost 6 bases and J 1 base, leaving 21 bases between the germline ends. Per the germline V gene, CDR1 is MDHEN and CDR2 is SYDVKM. The CDR3 spells CASSLDRWGPPNTEAFF. For the CDR3, the DNA is TGTGCCAGCAGCTTAGACAGGTGGGGGCCTCCGAACACTGAAGCTTTCTTT.

The V and J genes are TRBV28 and TRBJ1-1; TRBD1 agrees at 7 bases. CDR3 length equals 15 residues. In germline, CDR1 is MDHEN, CDR2 SYDVKM. V lost 6 bases, J lost 11 bases, and 18 bases stayed unmatched. CDR3 protein: CASSPGTAGRLYAFF. CDR3 coding DNA: TGTGCCAGCAGCCCGGGGACAGCGGGGCGGTTGTATGCTTTCTTT.

This clone was counted a few times. The V and J genes are TRBV10-2 and TRBJ1-2; unclear D gene. This CDR3 is built from 12 residues. Germline CDR1 and CDR2: WSHSY and SAAADI. Trimming left V 8 bases short and J 2 bases short, with 9 bases between. CDR3 sequence reads: CASYTINYGYTF. The CDR3 DNA is TGCGCCAGCTACACCATAAACTATGGCTACACCTTC.